A single sample is the source of the 27 T cell receptor beta chains below, sequenced in a study of blood T cell repertoires in COVID-19. TCRdb's table, derived via immunoSEQ multiplex PCR, lists solely in-frame clones and lacks some. The sample lists approximately 51,000 clones; less than 95% were seen once. The specimen was peripheral blood. These receptors all come from a man between 65 and 85 years old with active COVID-19.

This chain uses TRBV6-5 with TRBJ1-3, with D unresolved. Trimming cost V 7 bases and J 0 bases, with 7 bases left between them. The CDR3 has 13 residues. CDR1 and CDR2 from the germline V gene are MNHEY and SVGAGI. The CDR3 protein is CASKESSGNTIYF. The DNA for the CDR3 is TGTGCCAGCAAAGAGAGCTCTGGAAACACCATATATTTT.

As for this clone: The same CDR3 arises from other DNA sequences in this sample as well. The chain uses TRBV5-6 and TRBJ2-5; D perhaps matches TRBD2 (5 bases). V was trimmed by 5 bases and J by 5 bases, leaving 7 bases between them. The CDR3 is 11 amino acids. CDR1 SGHDT and CDR2 YYEEEE come from the germline V gene. The CDR3 protein is CASSRGETQYF. CDR3 DNA: TGTGCCAGCAGTCGCGGGGAGACCCAGTACTTC. The variable domain in full, completed from reference TRBV5-6 and TRBJ2-5, reads DAGVTQSPTHLIKTRGQQVTLRCSPKSGHDTVSWYQQALGQGPQFIFQYYEEEERQRGNFPDRFSGHQFPNYSSELNVNALLLGDSALYLCASSRGETQYFGPGTRLLVL.

The chain employs TRBV12-3 or TRBV12-4 and TRBJ2-5, with a tentative D call TRBD2 (5 bases). V was clipped by 3 bases and J by 3 bases, with 8 bases between them. The CDR3 runs to 13 residues. This CDR3 is CASSFYGEETQYF. The CDR3 nucleotides read TGTGCCAGCAGTTTTTACGGGGAAGAGACCCAGTACTTC.

The chain recombines TRBV5-4 with TRBJ2-7; 8 bases line up with TRBD1. CDR3 length equals 15 residues. CDR1 and CDR2 from the germline V gene are SGHNT and YYREEE (reference sequence). Germline trimming cut 0 bases from V and 3 bases from J; bases unmatched to any gene: 5. CDR3: CASSLVDREFYEQYF. The CDR3 region has the DNA TGTGCCAGCAGCTTGGTGGACAGGGAATTCTACGAGCAGTACTTC.

The chain has TRBV7-8 and TRBJ2-3, with 7 bases that match TRBD1. The CDR3 contains 12 residues. Trimming cost V 5 bases and J 13 bases; bases outside gene matches: 9. CDR1 is SGHVS and CDR2 is FQNEAQ in the germline V gene. In DNA, the CDR3 is TGTGCCAGCAGCCCGAGGGACAGAGGGAAGTATTTT. Its protein is CASSPRDRGKYF. Based on the CDR3 plus reference TRBV7-8 and TRBJ2-3, the full variable domain is GAGVSQSPRYKVAKRGQDVALRCDPISGHVSLFWYQQALGQGPEFLTYFQNEAQLDKSGLPSDRFFAERPEGSVSTLKIQRTQQEDSAVYLCASSPRDRGKYFGPGTRLTVL.

This chain links TRBV3-1 (or the pseudogene TRBV3-2) with TRBJ1-4; D not certain. Per the germline V gene, CDR1 is LGHDT and CDR2 is YNNKEL (reference sequence). This CDR3 is 13 amino acids long. V was shortened by 6 bases and J by 4 bases, with 9 bases between the two germline ends. The CDR3 reads CASRASGNEKLFF. In DNA form, the CDR3 reads TGTGCCAGCAGGGCGTCGGGTAATGAAAAACTGTTTTTT.

The V and J genes are TRBV5-4 and TRBJ2-1, with 11 bases identical to TRBD2. CDR1 and CDR2 from the germline V gene are SGHNT and YYREEE (reference sequence). V gave up 6 bases and J gave up 8 bases; unmatched junction bases: 16. The CDR3 is 17 residues long. The DNA of the CDR3 is TGTGCCAGCACCACATTAATTTCTAGCGGGGGGCAGCATGAGCAGTTCTTC. Residues: CASTTLISSGGQHEQFF.

The chain recombines TRBV4-1 with TRBJ2-4; 9 nucleotides align to TRBD2. Looked up from germline, CDR1 is MGHRA and CDR2 is YSYEKL. The CDR3 is 19 residues long. The V segment lost 0 bases and the J segment 4 bases; nucleotides outside the gene matches: 13. The CDR3 DNA reads TGCGCCAGCAGCCAAGAGATCAATAGCGGGGGTACCATAAAAAACATTCAGTACTTC. This sequence encodes CASSQEINSGGTIKNIQYF.

This clone has just one count. The V and J genes are TRBV6-5 and TRBJ2-5, with 8 nucleotides matching TRBD1. This CDR3 is built from 15 residues. V shed 5 bases and J 2 bases; nucleotides not matched to a gene: 7. Per the germline V gene, CDR1 is MNHEY and CDR2 is SVGAGI. As DNA, the CDR3 is TGTGCCAGCAGTCCGCGGGACAGGATACAAGAGACCCAGTACTTC. Protein: CASSPRDRIQETQYF.

DNA of the CDR3: TGCGCCAGCAGCCAAGATTCCGCCAGGATCAATGAGCAGTTCTTC. Its translation: CASSQDSARINEQFF. The chain recombines TRBV4-1 with TRBJ2-1; no clear D gene. The ends were cut back, 0 bases at V and 6 bases at J, with 12 bases in the middle. The CDR3 is made up of 15 amino acids. Germline CDR1 is MGHRA and CDR2 is YSYEKL.

The chain recombines TRBV29-1 with TRBJ1-2, with D possibly TRBD1 on 5 matching bases. The V gene lost 4 bases and the J gene lost 4 bases, with 10 bases spanning the gap. Germline assignment: CDR1 SQVTM and CDR2 ANQGSEA. CDR3 size: 12 residues. The CDR3 bases are TGCAGCGTTGGCGGGGGAGGCTATGGCTACACCTTC. Amino acids: CSVGGGGYGYTF.

The chain combines TRBV6-2 or TRBV6-3 with TRBJ2-1, with a possible D match to TRBD2 (5 bases). Germline CDR1 reads MNHEY; CDR2 reads SVGEGT. The CDR3 covers 16 residues. The V end was cut by 0 bases, the J end by 3 bases, with 12 bases between. CDR3 residues: CASSYSSVFFYNEQFF. For the CDR3, the DNA is TGTGCCAGCAGTTACTCTAGCGTTTTCTTCTACAATGAGCAGTTCTTC.

The count of this clone is one. The chain employs TRBV5-6 and TRBJ2-5; D not resolved. The CDR3 is 13 amino acids. Germline V gene data show CDR1 as SGHDT and CDR2 as YYEEEE. The V end lost 3 bases, the J end lost 1 base, and 7 bases lay between the germline ends. The CDR3 reads CASSSRSQETQYF. CDR3 sequence (DNA): TGTGCCAGCAGCTCTAGGTCCCAAGAGACCCAGTACTTC.

This rearrangement joins TRBV27 to TRBJ1-3, with a possible D match to TRBD1 (5 bases). This CDR3 spans 15 amino acids. Germline V gene lookup returns CDR1 MNHEY and CDR2 SMNVEV (reference sequence). V was shortened by 0 bases and J by 4 bases, with 10 bases between the two germline ends. CDR3 in amino acids: CASSLSGAGGNTIYF. CDR3 nucleotide sequence: TGTGCCAGCAGTTTATCAGGGGCGGGGGGAAACACCATATATTTT.

The chain is built from TRBV6-2 or TRBV6-3 and TRBJ2-2, with 8 bases aligning to TRBD1. The CDR3 extends over 16 amino acids. The germline V gene has CDR1 MNHEY and CDR2 SVGEGT. V was clipped by 3 bases and J by 3 bases; unmatched bases: 6. DNA of the CDR3: TGTGCCAGCAGTTATCCCCACAGGGGGGACACCGGGGAGCTGTTTTTT. Translating gives CASSYPHRGDTGELFF.

The CDR3: CASSYSTLSYNEQFF. In DNA, the CDR3 is TGTGCCAGCAGTTACTCGACTCTCAGTTACAATGAGCAGTTCTTC. V and J are TRBV6-2 or TRBV6-3 and TRBJ2-1; unclear D gene. In germline, CDR1 is MNHEY, CDR2 SVGEGT. The CDR3 spans 15 residues. V was shortened by 0 bases and J by 4 bases, with 10 bases between the two germline ends.

V usage is TRBV10-3 and J usage is TRBJ1-4; maybe TRBD1 (6 bases). CDR3 length equals 13 residues. Trimming removed 6 bases from V and 8 bases from J, with 13 bases in between. Germline CDR1 ENHRY, CDR2 SYGVKD. This CDR3 reads CAISRGSEEKLFF. In nucleotides, the CDR3 is TGTGCCATCAGCAGGGGTTCCGAGGAAAAACTGTTTTTT.

The chain joins TRBV6-5 to TRBJ2-5, with TRBD1 matching over 8 bases. The trim removed 6 bases at V and 13 bases at J, leaving 16 bases unmatched. This CDR3 has 14 residues. Looked up from germline, CDR1 is MNHEY and CDR2 is SVGAGI. DNA for the CDR3: TGTGCCAGCAGCGACCACCCCCGACAGGGGTGGGGGTACTTC. Amino acids: CASSDHPRQGWGYF.

V is TRBV6-6 and J is TRBJ2-5; D gene ambiguous. This CDR3 spans 12 amino acids. The germline V gene has CDR1 MNHNY and CDR2 SVGAGI (reference sequence). The V and J ends lost 3 bases and 0 bases respectively, with 2 bases between them. The CDR3 here is CASSYNQETQYF. The DNA of the CDR3 is TGTGCCAGCAGTTATAACCAAGAGACCCAGTACTTC.

This rearrangement joins TRBV6-5 to TRBJ2-1; 8 positions match TRBD2. V lost 6 bases, J lost 0 bases, and 4 bases stayed unmatched. Germline values: CDR1 MNHEY, CDR2 SVGAGI. The CDR3 spans 15 residues. CDR3 DNA sequence: TGTGCCAGCAGCCCAACTAGCGGCTCCTACAATGAGCAGTTCTTC. Amino acid sequence: CASSPTSGSYNEQFF.

The chain joins TRBV28 to TRBJ1-2, with 8 nucleotides matching TRBD1. The CDR3 has 16 amino acids. Losses at the gene ends were 2 bases for V and 7 bases for J; bases not matched to a gene: 12. Germline-derived CDR1 and CDR2 are MDHEN and SYDVKM. Here the CDR3 reads CASSLGQGAEGGGYTF. The CDR3 nucleotides are TGTGCCAGCAGTTTAGGGCAGGGGGCAGAAGGTGGTGGCTACACCTTC.

The rearrangement joins TRBV9 to TRBJ2-1; 12 bases fit TRBD2. CDR1 and CDR2 from the germline V gene are SGDLS and YYNGEE. V dropped 1 base and J dropped 10; count of bases not matched to a gene: 6. The CDR3 sequence is 15 residues long. DNA for the CDR3: TGTGCCAGCAGCGTAATTTCTGGGACTAGCGGGGAGCAGTTCTTC. Translation gives CASSVISGTSGEQFF.

The gene calls are TRBV6-4 and TRBJ2-2; D possibly corresponds to TRBD2 (6 bases). V was pared by 9 bases and J by 4 bases, with 21 bases between. The germline CDR1 and CDR2 sequences are MRHNA and SNTAGT. The CDR3 consists of 16 residues. The CDR3 sequence: CARSTEEVGSTGELFF. The DNA of the CDR3 is TGTGCCAGGAGTACCGAGGAGGTCGGGAGCACCGGGGAGCTGTTTTTT.

The chain carries TRBV11-2 and TRBJ2-5, with 8 bases identical to TRBD2. The trim removed 6 bases at V and 4 bases at J, leaving 10 bases unmatched. The CDR3 contains 15 residues. Germline assignment: CDR1 SGHAT and CDR2 FQNNGV. CDR3 nucleotide sequence: TGTGCCAGCAGACGGCCGGGAGGGTTCGGAGAGACCCAGTACTTC. This gives the protein CASRRPGGFGETQYF.

The CDR3 DNA reads TGTGCCAGCAGCCCTAACCTCAGGGGAAGCTACACCTTC. Amino acids: CASSPNLRGSYTF. This chain connects TRBV7-2 to TRBJ1-2; D may be TRBD1 (6 bases). CDR1 is SGHTA and CDR2 is FQGNSA in the germline V gene. The length of the CDR3 is 13 residues. The V end lost 5 bases, the J end lost 9 bases, and 16 bases lay between the germline ends.

The V call is TRBV6-1, the J call TRBJ1-3; D remains ambiguous. V was shortened by 1 base and J by 1 base, with 8 bases between the two germline ends. Per the germline V gene, CDR1 is MNHNS and CDR2 is SASEGT. This CDR3 is built from 15 residues. CDR3 DNA sequence: TGTGCCAGCAGTGAAGGGTTTGCGTCTGGAAACACCATATATTTT. Amino acid sequence: CASSEGFASGNTIYF.

This chain joins TRBV6-5 and TRBJ1-1; TRBD1 aligns across 8 bases. The germline gives CDR1 MNHEY, CDR2 SVGAGI. Germline trimming cut 6 bases from V and 1 base from J; bases unmatched to any gene: 1. The CDR3 is 13 residues long. The CDR3 DNA is TGTGCCAGCAGGGGGACAGGGAACACTGAAGCTTTCTTT. It yields the protein CASRGTGNTEAFF.